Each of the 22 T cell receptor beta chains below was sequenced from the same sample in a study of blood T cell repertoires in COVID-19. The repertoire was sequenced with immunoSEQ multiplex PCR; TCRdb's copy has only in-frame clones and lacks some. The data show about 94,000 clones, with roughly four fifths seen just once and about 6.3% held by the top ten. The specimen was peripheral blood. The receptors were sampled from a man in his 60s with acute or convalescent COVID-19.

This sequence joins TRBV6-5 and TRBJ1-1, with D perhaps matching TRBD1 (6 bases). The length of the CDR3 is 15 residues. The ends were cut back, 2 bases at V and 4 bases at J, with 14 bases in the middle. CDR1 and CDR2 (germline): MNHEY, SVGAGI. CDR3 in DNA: TGTGCCAGCAGTTACGACGCTACCAGGGGCACTGAAGCTTTCTTT. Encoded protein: CASSYDATRGTEAFF.

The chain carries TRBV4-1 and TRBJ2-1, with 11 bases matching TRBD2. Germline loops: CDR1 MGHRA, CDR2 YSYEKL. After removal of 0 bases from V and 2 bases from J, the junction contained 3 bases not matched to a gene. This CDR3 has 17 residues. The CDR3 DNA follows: TGCGCCAGCAGCCAAGAGGGACTAGCGGCCGCCTACAATGAGCAGTTCTTC. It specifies CASSQEGLAAAYNEQFF.

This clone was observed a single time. The CDR3 loop is CASSGQMNTEAFF. In nucleotides, the CDR3 is TGTGCCAGCAGTGGGCAGATGAACACTGAAGCTTTCTTT. The V call is TRBV2, the J call TRBJ1-1; D ambiguous. Trimming took off 4 bases at V and 0 bases at J, with 6 bases between the two ends. The V gene's germline CDR1 is SNHLY and CDR2 FYNNEI. The CDR3 covers 13 residues.

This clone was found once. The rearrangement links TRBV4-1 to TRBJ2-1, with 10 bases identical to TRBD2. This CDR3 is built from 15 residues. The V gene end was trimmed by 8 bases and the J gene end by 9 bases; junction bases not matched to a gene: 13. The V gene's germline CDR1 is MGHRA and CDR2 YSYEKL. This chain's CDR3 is CASRKASGGAIEQFF. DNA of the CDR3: TGCGCCAGCCGAAAGGCCAGCGGGGGGGCTATTGAGCAGTTCTTC.

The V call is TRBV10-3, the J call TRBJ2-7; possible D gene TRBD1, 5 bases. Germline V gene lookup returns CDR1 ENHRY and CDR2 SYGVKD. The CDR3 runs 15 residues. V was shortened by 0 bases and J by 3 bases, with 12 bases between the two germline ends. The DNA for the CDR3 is TGTGCCATCAGTGAGTCGCCGACAGCCAGCTACGAGCAGTACTTC. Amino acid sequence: CAISESPTASYEQYF.

In nucleotides, the CDR3 is TGTGCCAGCAGCCCATGGACAGGGGGCGCCGAGCAGTACTTC. It translates to CASSPWTGGAEQYF. The rearrangement links TRBV7-2 to TRBJ2-7; the match to TRBD1 covers 11 bases. The germline gives CDR1 SGHTA, CDR2 FQGNSA. The CDR3 runs 14 residues. J gave up 6 bases and V 5 bases, and 6 bases lay outside the gene matches.

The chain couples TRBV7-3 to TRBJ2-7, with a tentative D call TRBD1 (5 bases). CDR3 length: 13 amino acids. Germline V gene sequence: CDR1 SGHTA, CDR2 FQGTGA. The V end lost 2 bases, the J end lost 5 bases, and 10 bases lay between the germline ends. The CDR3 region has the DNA TGTGCCAGCAGCTTACAGGGATTTCACGAGCAGTACTTC. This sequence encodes CASSLQGFHEQYF. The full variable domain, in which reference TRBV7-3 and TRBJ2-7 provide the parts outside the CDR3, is GAGVSQTPSNKVTEKGKYVELRCDPISGHTALYWYRQSLGQGPEFLIYFQGTGAADDSGLPNDRFFAVRPEGSVSTLKIQRTERGDSAVYLCASSLQGFHEQYFGPGTRLTVT.

CDR3 coding DNA: TGTGCCAGCGAACTACCCAGCACAGATACGCAGTATTTT. Its translation is CASELPSTDTQYF. The chain has TRBV2 and TRBJ2-3; no firm D call. CDR1 is SNHLY and CDR2 is FYNNEI in the germline V gene. The CDR3 totals 13 residues. V was shortened by 8 bases and J by 0 bases, with 9 bases between the two germline ends.

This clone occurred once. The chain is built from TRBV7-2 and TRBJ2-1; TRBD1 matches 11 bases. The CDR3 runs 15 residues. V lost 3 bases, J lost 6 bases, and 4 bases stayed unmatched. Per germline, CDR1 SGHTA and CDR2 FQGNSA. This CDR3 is CASSFGGTGGNEQFF. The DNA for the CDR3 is TGTGCCAGCAGCTTCGGAGGGACAGGGGGCAATGAGCAGTTCTTC.

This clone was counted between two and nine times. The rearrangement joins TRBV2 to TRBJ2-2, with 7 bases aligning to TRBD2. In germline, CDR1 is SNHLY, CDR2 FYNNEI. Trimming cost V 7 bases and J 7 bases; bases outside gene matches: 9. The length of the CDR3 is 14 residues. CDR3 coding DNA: TGTGCCAGCACCCTTGGGACTATCAGCGGGGAGCTGTTTTTT. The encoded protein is CASTLGTISGELFF. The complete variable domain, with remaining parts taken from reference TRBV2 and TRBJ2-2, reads EPEVTQTPSHQVTQMGQEVILRCVPISNHLYFYWYRQILGQKVEFLVSFYNNEISEKSEIFDDQFSVERPDGSNFTLKIRSTKLEDSAMYFCASTLGTISGELFFGEGSRLTVL.

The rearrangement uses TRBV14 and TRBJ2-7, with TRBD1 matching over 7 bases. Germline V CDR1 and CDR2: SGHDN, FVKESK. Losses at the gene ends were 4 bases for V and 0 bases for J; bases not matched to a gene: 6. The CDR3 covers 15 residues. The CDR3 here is CASSLTGISSYEQYF. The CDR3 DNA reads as TGTGCCAGCAGCCTGACAGGGATTAGCTCCTACGAGCAGTACTTC.

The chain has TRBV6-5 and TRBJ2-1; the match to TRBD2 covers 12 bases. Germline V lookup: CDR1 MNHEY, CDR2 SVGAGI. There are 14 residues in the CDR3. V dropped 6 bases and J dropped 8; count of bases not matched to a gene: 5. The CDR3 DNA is TGTGCCAGCAGGACTAGCGGGGGTCTAGATGAGCAGTTCTTC. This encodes CASRTSGGLDEQFF.

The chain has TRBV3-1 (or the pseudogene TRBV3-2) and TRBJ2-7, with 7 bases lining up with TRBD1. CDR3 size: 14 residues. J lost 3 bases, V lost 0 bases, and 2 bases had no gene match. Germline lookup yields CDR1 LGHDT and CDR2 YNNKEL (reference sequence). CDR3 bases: TGTGCCAGCAGCCAAGACTGGACAGGCTACGAGCAGTACTTC. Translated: CASSQDWTGYEQYF.

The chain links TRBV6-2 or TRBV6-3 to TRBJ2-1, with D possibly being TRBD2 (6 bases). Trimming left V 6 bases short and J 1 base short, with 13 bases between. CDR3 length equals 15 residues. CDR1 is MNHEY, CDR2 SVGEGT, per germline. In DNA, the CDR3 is TGTGCCAGCAGCTTGGGACTCCTATCCTACAATGAGCAGTTCTTC. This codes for CASSLGLLSYNEQFF.

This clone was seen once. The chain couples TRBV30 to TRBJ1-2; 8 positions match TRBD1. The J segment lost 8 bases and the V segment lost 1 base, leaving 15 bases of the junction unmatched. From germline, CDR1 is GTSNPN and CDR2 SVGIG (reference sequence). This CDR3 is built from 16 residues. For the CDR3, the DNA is TGTGCCTGGAGTGGGTTTGACAGGGGCTGGGAGCGAGGCTACACCTTC. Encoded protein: CAWSGFDRGWERGYTF.

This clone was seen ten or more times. The CDR3 DNA sequence: TGCGCCAGCAGCTTAGGGACAGGACGTACCTTCTCTGGAAACACCATATATTTT. Translation gives CASSLGTGRTFSGNTIYF. This chain joins TRBV5-1 and TRBJ1-3, with 8 bases fitting TRBD1. The CDR3 contains 18 residues. The germline CDR1 and CDR2 sequences are SGHRS and YFSETQ. V lost 2 bases to trimming and J lost 0 bases; unmatched junction nucleotides: 10.

CDR3 amino acids: CATRAAGFTGELFF. The CDR3 nucleotides are TGTGCCACCAGGGCGGCAGGGTTCACCGGGGAGCTGTTTTTT. V and J are TRBV24-1 and TRBJ2-2, with D possibly TRBD1 on 5 matching bases. CDR1 and CDR2 (germline): KGHDR, SFDVKD. The CDR3 length is 14 residues. The V and J ends lost 7 bases and 4 bases respectively, with 12 bases between them.

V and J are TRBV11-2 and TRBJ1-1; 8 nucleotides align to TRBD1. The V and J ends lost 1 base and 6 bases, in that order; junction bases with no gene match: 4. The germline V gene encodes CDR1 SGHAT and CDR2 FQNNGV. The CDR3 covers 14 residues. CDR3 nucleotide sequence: TGTGCCAGCAGCTTAGCCCTGGGACAGGCTGAAGCTTTCTTT. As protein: CASSLALGQAEAFF.

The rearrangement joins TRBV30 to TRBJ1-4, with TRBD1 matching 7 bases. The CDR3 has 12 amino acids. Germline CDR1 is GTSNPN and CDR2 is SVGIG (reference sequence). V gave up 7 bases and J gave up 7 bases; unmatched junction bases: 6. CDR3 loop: CASRQGPEKLFF. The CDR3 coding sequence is TGTGCCTCCCGACAGGGCCCTGAAAAACTGTTTTTT.

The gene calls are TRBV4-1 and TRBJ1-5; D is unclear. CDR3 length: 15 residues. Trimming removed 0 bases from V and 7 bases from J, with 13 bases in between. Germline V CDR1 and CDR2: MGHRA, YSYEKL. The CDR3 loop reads CASSQDRSGGQPQHF. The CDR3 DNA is TGCGCCAGCAGCCAAGATCGGAGCGGTGGCCAGCCCCAGCATTTT.

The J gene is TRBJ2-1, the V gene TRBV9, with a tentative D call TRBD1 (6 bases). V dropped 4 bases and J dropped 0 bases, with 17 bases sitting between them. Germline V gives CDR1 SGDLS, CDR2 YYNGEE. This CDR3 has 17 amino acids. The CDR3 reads CASSPQGQMSSYNEQFF. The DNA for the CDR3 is TGTGCCAGCAGCCCCCAGGGGCAGATGAGCTCCTACAATGAGCAGTTCTTC.

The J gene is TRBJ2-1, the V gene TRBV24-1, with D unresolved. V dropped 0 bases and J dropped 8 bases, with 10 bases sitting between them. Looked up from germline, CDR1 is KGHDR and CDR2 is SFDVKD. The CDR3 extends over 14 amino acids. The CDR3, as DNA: TGTGCCACCAGTGATTTGCACCACTTCCATGAGCAGTTCTTC. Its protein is CATSDLHHFHEQFF.